This TCR beta chain comes out of a study of Ad26.COV2.S vaccination and SARS-CoV-2 variants. General study results and limits: Responses of T cells in total may have been underestimated by the TCR breadth and depth analyses. Reports say spike-specific CD8+ and CD4+ T cell responses covered substantial breadth after vaccination. Participants given vaccine showed non-spike TCR breadth similar to that of placebo recipients.

Clones were sequenced by immunoSEQ multiplex PCR, and TCRdb holds only the in-frame ones, with some missing. The data contain 350,000 to 550,000 clones, approximately 92% of them seen just once; the ten biggest clones take up around 2.6%. The treatment denotes: some 20 received Ad26.COV2.S at low or high dose, single or two shots; about 5 received placebo; per-sample allocation not given. Sampling occurred on day 63 after the first vaccine or placebo injection. This person who donated was an adult of 18-55 years in Boston. A word on this clone: Its antigen is unknown.

Germline V CDR1 and CDR2: LNHNV, YYDKDF (reference sequence). The V and J ends lost 0 bases and 4 bases respectively, with 13 bases between them. The CDR3 contains 15 residues. The source is a person between 18 and 65 years old who received the Ad26.COV2.S COVID-19 vaccine or a placebo. The gene calls are TRBV15 and TRBJ2-7; D may correspond to TRBD1 or TRBD2 (6 bases each). The specimen was peripheral blood, collected in a trial of Ad26.COV2.S vaccine versus placebo. The CDR3 region has the DNA TGTGCCACCAGCAGAGATCAGGCGGGACAATACGAGCAGTACGTC. Residues: CATSRDQAGQYEQYV.